These 22 T cell receptor beta chains share one sample of origin, sequenced in a study of T-cell reconstitution after alpha-beta-depleted transplantation in children (dated by TCRdb to 2016 to 2017). Read against the paper, the sample's treatment or condition label means: allogeneic hematopoietic cell transplantation with graft depleted of TCRalphabeta T cells and CD19 B cells. The library was produced with PCR. The listed sequencing device is Illumina HiSeq 2500. TCR libraries were prepared with molecular barcoding, using unique molecular identifiers to normalize TCRbeta repertoire quantification. TCRdb's own reprocessing of the public reads used fastp at Q25 and MiXCR and kept productive beta chains. Merged by CDR3 protein, the rows form single entries marked with the most common genes and DNA. Within this sample are under 300,000 distinct CDR3 sequences, with under 14% of them counted one time only. The leading ten clones occupy roughly a quarter of the sample.

This sample comprised peripheral blood, obtained 180 days after TCRalphabeta/CD19-depleted stem cell transplant. The receptors were sampled from a male patient aged 2 to 9 who had a stem cell transplant for chronic granulomatous disease, so the T cells may come from the graft donor.

This clonotype was recorded at least ten times. The V and J genes are TRBV7-2 and TRBJ2-1; D may correspond to TRBD1 or TRBD2 (5 bases each). V was trimmed by 4 bases and J by 3 bases, leaving 13 bases between them. The CDR3 runs to 15 residues. Germline CDR1 and CDR2: SGHTA and FQGNSA. CDR3 sequence reads: CASSSGRRVYNEQFF. The CDR3 nucleotides read TGTGCCAGCAGCTCGGGACGCCGGGTCTACAATGAGCAGTTCTTC. Using reference TRBV7-2 and TRBJ2-1 for the parts outside the CDR3, the full variable domain is GAGVSQSPSNKVTEKGKDVELRCDPISGHTALYWYRQSLGQGLEFLIYFQGNSAPDKSGLPSDRFSAERTGGSVSTLTIQRTQQEDSAVYLCASSSGRRVYNEQFFGPGTRLTVL.

This clonotype has at least ten counts. J is TRBJ2-2 and V is TRBV12-3 or TRBV12-4, with TRBD2 identical over 7 bases. This CDR3 contains 14 residues. With V trimmed by 6 bases and J by 4 bases, 5 bases remained unmatched. CDR3 region: CASSVAGATGELFF. As DNA, the CDR3 is TGTGCCAGCAGCGTAGCGGGCGCCACCGGGGAGCTGTTTTTT.

This clonotype was observed many times. This chain uses TRBV5-1 with TRBJ2-6, with 7 bases lining up with TRBD1. With V trimmed by 0 bases and J by 2 bases, 2 bases remained unmatched. The CDR3 is 16 residues long. CDR1 and CDR2 from the germline V gene are SGHRS and YFSETQ. CDR3 sequence reads: CASSLGGGAGANVLTF. CDR3 DNA sequence: TGCGCCAGCAGCTTGGGAGGGGGCGCTGGGGCCAACGTCCTGACTTTC.

This clonotype was seen ten or more times. The rearrangement links TRBV28 to TRBJ2-3, with D perhaps TRBD2 (5 bases). With 4 bases removed from V and 4 bases from J, the gap between germline ends came to 15 bases. CDR3 size: 15 residues. CDR1 MDHEN and CDR2 SYDVKM come from the germline V gene. The CDR3 DNA follows: TGTGCCAGCAGTTCTCCGCTTACGAGGGCAGATACGCAGTATTTT. It encodes CASSSPLTRADTQYF.

In this sample, this clonotype turned up many times. CDR3 coding DNA: TGTGCCAGCTCACCCCAACCTGGGTATAGCTCCTACGAGCAGTACTTC. It codes for CASSPQPGYSSYEQYF. This chain joins TRBV18 and TRBJ2-7; no definite D call. CDR3 length: 16 residues. Germline V gene lookup returns CDR1 KGHSH and CDR2 LQKENI. Trimming stripped 3 bases from V and 0 bases from J, with 15 bases between. Drawing the rest from reference TRBV18 and TRBJ2-7, the complete variable domain is NAGVMQNPRHLVRRRGQEARLRCSPMKGHSHVYWYRQLPEEGLKFMVYLQKENIIDESGMPKERFSAEFPKEGPSILRIQQVVRGDSAAYFCASSPQPGYSSYEQYFGPGTRLTVT.

This clonotype was observed a few times. The J gene is TRBJ2-6, the V gene TRBV18; possibly TRBD1 for D (6 bases). Trimming cost V 3 bases and J 2 bases, with 11 bases left between them. The CDR3 loop spans 16 amino acids. Germline assignment: CDR1 KGHSH and CDR2 LQKENI. The CDR3 spells CASSPVQGTGANVLTF. In DNA, the CDR3 is TGTGCCAGCTCACCCGTCCAGGGGACTGGGGCCAACGTCCTGACTTTC. Using reference TRBV18 and TRBJ2-6 for the parts outside the CDR3, the full variable domain is NAGVMQNPRHLVRRRGQEARLRCSPMKGHSHVYWYRQLPEEGLKFMVYLQKENIIDESGMPKERFSAEFPKEGPSILRIQQVVRGDSAAYFCASSPVQGTGANVLTFGAGSRLTVL.

The sample holds many counts of this clonotype. V is TRBV20-1 and J is TRBJ2-1; D unclear. The V and J ends lost 6 bases and 9 bases respectively, with 18 bases between them. The germline V gene encodes CDR1 DFQATT and CDR2 SNEGSKA (reference sequence). This CDR3 contains 13 residues. The CDR3 DNA reads as TGCAGTGCCTCCCACGGGCGTTCGATTGAGCAGTTCTTC. Protein product: CSASHGRSIEQFF.

This clonotype has ten or more counts. The chain links TRBV6-2 or TRBV6-3 to TRBJ1-5; 7 nucleotides align to TRBD1. This CDR3 has 17 residues. In germline, CDR1 is MNHEY, CDR2 SVGEGT. The V and J ends lost 0 bases and 6 bases, in that order; junction bases with no gene match: 11. CDR3 sequence reads: CASSYSTSGGGFQPQHF. The CDR3 bases are TGTGCCAGCAGTTACTCGACCTCAGGAGGGGGCTTTCAGCCCCAGCATTTT.

Turning to this clonotype: Since a much larger clone is just one base distant, this may be a read error. The CDR3 sequence is CSANPARGVGGGTEAFF. The CDR3 coding sequence is TGCAGTGCCAACCCCGCAAGAGGGGTGGGGGGGGGCACTGAAGCTTTCTTT. V gene TRBV20-1 combines with J gene TRBJ1-1; a weak D match, TRBD1 (5 bases). CDR3 length: 17 amino acids. Germline CDR1 and CDR2: DFQATT and SNEGSKA (reference sequence). V was clipped by 6 bases and J by 4 bases, with 27 bases between them.

This clonotype was seen repeatedly, ten times or more. CDR3: CASSQTGMTEAFF. CDR3 coding DNA: TGTGCCAGCAGCCAGACAGGGATGACTGAAGCTTTCTTT. The chain is built from TRBV12-3 or TRBV12-4 and TRBJ1-1; 7 bases match TRBD1. Trimming removed 6 bases from V and 5 bases from J; junction bases left unmatched: 6. The CDR3 loop spans 13 amino acids.

The J gene is TRBJ2-3, the V gene TRBV18, with D possibly TRBD1 on 5 matching bases. V dropped 2 bases and J dropped 4 bases, with 13 bases sitting between them. Germline CDR1 is KGHSH and CDR2 is LQKENI. The CDR3 length is 15 residues. The CDR3 protein is CASSPGAPAADTQYF. The DNA of the CDR3 is TGTGCCAGCTCACCAGGGGCGCCGGCCGCAGATACGCAGTATTTT.

In its sample, this clonotype was seen many times. V usage is TRBV29-1 and J usage is TRBJ2-2; no definite D call. The CDR3 sequence is 11 residues long. V gave up 4 bases and J gave up 6 bases, with 6 bases separating them. Per the germline V gene, CDR1 is SQVTM and CDR2 is ANQGSEA. The CDR3 region is CSVVEAGELFF. CDR3 nucleotide sequence: TGCAGCGTTGTAGAGGCCGGGGAGCTGTTTTTT.

There are many counts of this clonotype. As DNA, the CDR3 is TGTGCCAGCAGTTACTCGAGGGGCGGGAGCAATCAGCCCCAGCATTTT. It is translated as CASSYSRGGSNQPQHF. V and J are TRBV6-5 and TRBJ1-5, with D tentatively TRBD1 (5 bases). Germline assignment: CDR1 MNHEY and CDR2 SVGAGI. This CDR3 spans 16 amino acids. Deletions cut 0 bases from V and 1 base from J, with 10 bases between.

This clonotype was counted at least ten times. V is TRBV20-1 and J is TRBJ1-1; 7 bases are a match to TRBD1. CDR1 is DFQATT and CDR2 is SNEGSKA in the germline V gene (reference sequence). The CDR3 has 12 residues. Losses at the gene ends were 2 bases for V and 3 bases for J; bases not matched to a gene: 0. In DNA form, the CDR3 reads TGCAGTGCTAGAACAGGGGACACTGAAGCTTTCTTT. Its translation: CSARTGDTEAFF.

The sample holds a few counts of this clonotype. The chain combines TRBV5-4 with TRBJ2-1; unclear D gene. Trimming took 5 bases from V and 10 from J, leaving 13 bases between them. This CDR3 is 12 amino acids long. Germline CDR1 SGHNT, CDR2 YYREEE (reference sequence). This CDR3 is CASSPHGEEQFF. For the CDR3, the DNA is TGTGCCAGCAGTCCACACGGAGAGGAGCAGTTCTTC.

This clonotype appeared many times. It is unclear where the CDR3 begins or ends on the DNA, so no DNA is shown, and the CDR3 is as TCRdb lists it. The chain links TRBV21-1 to TRBJ1-5; no check of the table's D call, TRBD1, against the DNA was made. TRBV21-1 is a pseudogene locus. The CDR3 comprises 15 residues, both ends counted. This chain's CDR3 is CASSKVGTGAPPQHF.

This clonotype has ten or more counts. This chain joins TRBV10-3 and TRBJ2-7, with a weak D call TRBD1 (5 bases). CDR3 length equals 12 residues. Trimming took 3 bases from V and 4 from J, leaving 7 bases between them. The germline V gene has CDR1 ENHRY and CDR2 SYGVKD. CDR3 region: CAISEQAYEQYF. DNA of the CDR3: TGTGCCATCAGTGAACAGGCTTACGAGCAGTACTTC.

This clonotype was seen repeatedly, ten times or more. This chain uses TRBV3-1 with TRBJ2-3; a weak D match, TRBD1 (6 bases). Germline CDR1 LGHDT, CDR2 YNNKEL (reference sequence). This CDR3 contains 16 residues. V lost 4 bases and J lost 1, with 15 bases in between. This chain's CDR3 is CASSLIGQTGTDTQYF. Here the CDR3 DNA reads TGTGCCAGCAGCCTCATCGGACAGACCGGCACAGATACGCAGTATTTT.

The table lists this clonotype with many counts. The chain recombines TRBV6-2 or TRBV6-3 with TRBJ1-6; D gene uncertain. Germline lookup yields CDR1 MNHEY and CDR2 SVGEGT. The CDR3 covers 12 residues. With 6 bases removed from V and 10 bases from J, the gap between germline ends came to 10 bases. This chain's CDR3 is CASRQSQSPLHF. The CDR3 nucleotides read TGTGCCAGCAGACAGTCTCAGTCACCCCTCCACTTT.

This clonotype turned up a few times. The chain recombines TRBV3-1 with TRBJ1-3; possible D gene TRBD1, 5 bases. The CDR3 runs to 14 residues. V lost 2 bases, J lost 3 bases, and 8 bases lay in between. CDR1 LGHDT and CDR2 YNNKEL come from the germline V gene (reference sequence). CDR3 sequence: CASSQRQSGNTIYF. The DNA for the CDR3 is TGTGCCAGCAGCCAACGACAGAGTGGAAACACCATATATTTT.

This clonotype was seen many times. At one boundary the junction diverges from the germline segment, which might be a read error. This sequence joins TRBV12-3 or TRBV12-4 and TRBJ2-1; no reliable D call. The CDR3 contains 18 residues. CDR3 residues: CASRSFRLERFSYNEQFF. The CDR3 region has the DNA TGTGCCAGCAGAAGTTTTAGATTGGAACGATTCTCCTATAATGAGCAGTTCTTC.

This clonotype has at least ten counts. CDR3 sequence: CASSLKISGTSSYEQYF. The CDR3, as DNA: TGTGCCAGCAGCTTAAAAATTTCCGGAACGAGCTCCTACGAGCAGTACTTC. The genes are TRBV7-9 and TRBJ2-7; D not certain. V was cut by 2 bases and J by 0 bases, with 17 bases left in between. Germline V gives CDR1 SEHNR, CDR2 FQNEAQ (reference sequence). The CDR3 totals 17 residues.